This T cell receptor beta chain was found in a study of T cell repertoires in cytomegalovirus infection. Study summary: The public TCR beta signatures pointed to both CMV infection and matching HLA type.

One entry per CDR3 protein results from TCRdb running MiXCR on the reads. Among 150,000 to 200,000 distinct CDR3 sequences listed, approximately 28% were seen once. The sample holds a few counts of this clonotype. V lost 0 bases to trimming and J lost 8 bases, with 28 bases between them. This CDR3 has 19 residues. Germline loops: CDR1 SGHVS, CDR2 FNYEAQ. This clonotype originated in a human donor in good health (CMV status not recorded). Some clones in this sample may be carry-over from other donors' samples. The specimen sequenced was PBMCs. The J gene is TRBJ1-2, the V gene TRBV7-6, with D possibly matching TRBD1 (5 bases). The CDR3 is CASSLAGGDGALFEEGYTF. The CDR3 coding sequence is TGTGCCAGCAGCTTAGCGGGGGGTGACGGGGCCCTTTTCGAGGAGGGCTACACCTTC.